This paragraph covers one T cell receptor (beta chain) sequence. Its target is not known. Allogeneic regulatory or mature dendritic cells were co-cultured for under six days with CFSE-labeled sorted T cells at 1:10. Using immunoSEQ multiplex PCR, the repertoire was profiled, and TCRdb retains in-frame clones only, with some absent. Of around 8,000 clones in the sample, about 67% are singletons; the top ten hold roughly 3.5%. This sample was taken from a study of regulatory dendritic cells for organ transplantation. Study context: Monocytes received vitamin D3 on days 0 and 4, IL-10 on day 4. Day 6 dendritic cell cultures were stimulated with LPS. General study findings and limits: Between individuals, the alloreactive memory CD8+ T cell pool differed considerably. Of resting T cell subsets, memory CD8+ had the most alloreactive clonotypes.

V gave up 8 bases and J gave up 10 bases, with 8 bases separating them. This CDR3 has 9 amino acids. The germline gives CDR1 MNHNS, CDR2 SASEGT. This receptor was identified in a human donor in good health. This rearrangement joins TRBV6-1 to TRBJ1-1; D may be TRBD1 (5 bases). Sample: memory CD4+ T cells from blood cultured with dendritic cells. Subset denoted: CD45RO+ memory T cells. CDR3 DNA: TGTGCCAGCGGGGCACCAGCTTTCTTT. Its translation: CASGAPAFF.